This entry lists 7 T cell receptor beta chains sequenced from one sample in a study of blood T cell repertoires in COVID-19. Profiling relied on immunoSEQ multiplex PCR, and the TCRdb table lists in-frame clones only, not all of them. The repertoire consists of about 130,000 clones, with over 75% occurring once and the leading ten covering more than 3.5%. The sample comprised peripheral blood. The origin of the receptors is a woman aged 55-69 years with acute or convalescent COVID-19.

This clone was observed a single time. The chain is built from TRBV6-5 and TRBJ2-1, with D possibly matching TRBD1 (7 bases). Germline assignment: CDR1 MNHEY and CDR2 SVGAGI. The V and J ends lost 4 bases and 7 bases respectively, with 11 bases between them. The CDR3 sequence is 13 residues long. The CDR3 is CASSSQGGNEQFF. The CDR3, as DNA: TGTGCCAGCAGTTCCCAGGGGGGAAATGAGCAGTTCTTC.

The chain couples TRBV30 to TRBJ1-4, with 8 bases identical to TRBD1. The CDR3 contains 14 residues. Germline CDR1 and CDR2: GTSNPN and SVGIG (reference sequence). Trimming took 4 bases from V and 5 from J; bases not matched to a gene: 6. The CDR3 protein is CAWTRTGGNEKLFF. Written as DNA, the CDR3 is TGTGCCTGGACCAGAACAGGGGGGAATGAAAAACTGTTTTTT. Combining the CDR3 with reference TRBV30 and TRBJ1-4 gives the whole variable domain SQTIHQWPATLVQPVGSPLSLECTVEGTSNPNLYWYRQAAGRGLQLLFYSVGIGQISSEVPQNLSASRPQDRQFILSSKKLLLSDSGFYLCAWTRTGGNEKLFFGSGTQLSVL.

The rearrangement joins TRBV6-5 to TRBJ2-1; the D gene is possibly TRBD2 (6 bases). This CDR3 is built from 16 residues. The V gene's germline CDR1 is MNHEY and CDR2 SVGAGI. Trimming cost V 2 bases and J 10 bases, with 21 bases left between them. The CDR3 DNA is TGTGCCAGCAGTTACCAGCCTAGCGCCCCAGGGTTCGAGCAGTTCTTC. Translation gives CASSYQPSAPGFEQFF.

This chain uses TRBV9 with TRBJ2-1; the D gene is possibly TRBD1 (6 bases). V dropped 7 bases and J dropped 0 bases, with 8 bases sitting between them. Looked up from germline, CDR1 is SGDLS and CDR2 is YYNGEE. The CDR3 has 13 amino acids. The CDR3 loop is CASSRGSYNEQFF. DNA for the CDR3: TGTGCCAGCTCCAGGGGCTCCTACAATGAGCAGTTCTTC.

The rearrangement uses TRBV9 and TRBJ1-3; D gene ambiguous. Germline lookup yields CDR1 SGDLS and CDR2 YYNGEE. The germline V and J ends were trimmed by 1 base and 0 bases, with 11 bases remaining between them. The CDR3 is made up of 16 amino acids. For the CDR3, the DNA is TGTGCCAGCAGCGTAAGCAGCGCCCACTCTGGAAACACCATATATTTT. Amino acids: CASSVSSAHSGNTIYF.

The V call is TRBV28, the J call TRBJ1-4, with TRBD1 matching over 8 bases. V dropped 4 bases and J dropped 8; count of bases not matched to a gene: 3. The V gene's germline CDR1 is MDHEN and CDR2 SYDVKM. The length of the CDR3 is 13 residues. The CDR3 nucleotides are TGTGCCAGCAGTTGGACAGGGCAGGAAAAACTGTTTTTT. Its translation is CASSWTGQEKLFF. Based on the CDR3 plus reference TRBV28 and TRBJ1-4, the full variable domain is DVKVTQSSRYLVKRTGEKVFLECVQDMDHENMFWYRQDPGLGLRLIYFSYDVKMKEKGDIPEGYSVSREKKERFSLILESASTNQTSMYLCASSWTGQEKLFFGSGTQLSVL.

V and J are TRBV7-8 and TRBJ2-7; 10 nucleotides line up with TRBD2. Germline CDR1 and CDR2: SGHVS and FQNEAQ. CDR3 length: 15 residues. Unmatched junction bases numbered 6, after V lost 5 bases and J lost 2 bases. In nucleotides, the CDR3 is TGTGCCAGCAGCCGAGAGCGGGGGGGGACCTACGAGCAGTACTTC. The encoded protein is CASSRERGGTYEQYF.